The 30 T cell receptor beta chains listed next were all sequenced from one sample in a study of shared clonotypes between healthy human individuals. Here immunoSEQ multiplex PCR was the method, and the copy in TCRdb shows in-frame clones only, minus some. The data hold 550,000 to 800,000 clones, with 74% observed a single time. The specimen was memory CD4+ T cells sorted from blood. Subset indicated: CD45RA-negative fraction. These receptors were obtained from a woman aged 25 to 39 in good health.

This rearrangement joins TRBV9 to TRBJ2-1; 10 bases are shared with TRBD2. The CDR3 has 14 amino acids. Trimming cost V 3 bases and J 10 bases; bases outside gene matches: 7. CDR1 and CDR2 from the germline V gene are SGDLS and YYNGEE. As DNA, the CDR3 is TGTGCCAGCAGCGCGGGACTAGCGTCAGGCGAGCAGTTCTTC. This translates into CASSAGLASGEQFF.

The chain is built from TRBV19 and TRBJ2-7; no clear D gene. The CDR3 extends over 13 amino acids. Trimming took off 0 bases at V and 3 bases at J, with 6 bases between the two ends. Germline V gene lookup returns CDR1 LNHDA and CDR2 SQIVND (reference sequence). DNA for the CDR3: TGTGCCAGTAGTATAGACAGGTTCTACGAGCAGTACTTC. This encodes CASSIDRFYEQYF.

CDR3 nucleotides: TGCGCCAGCAGCCAAGATCAAGGACTAGCGGGAAGGGCTTCCGAGCAGTACTTC. Protein sequence: CASSQDQGLAGRASEQYF. The V gene is TRBV4-1, the J gene TRBJ2-7; TRBD2 matches 12 bases. CDR1 is MGHRA and CDR2 is YSYEKL in the germline V gene. V lost 0 bases, J lost 6 bases, and 12 bases stayed unmatched. This CDR3 region has 18 residues.

This sequence joins TRBV4-2 and TRBJ2-7; TRBD2 agrees at 9 bases. V shed 0 bases, J shed 5 bases, and the junction held 14 bases outside the gene matches. The CDR3 runs 18 residues. CDR1 is LGHNA, CDR2 YNFKEQ, per germline. CDR3 sequence reads: CASSQEWASGTRYDEQYF. The CDR3, as DNA: TGTGCCAGCAGCCAAGAGTGGGCTAGCGGGACCCGCTACGACGAGCAGTACTTC.

V gene TRBV7-2 combines with J gene TRBJ1-1, with 7 bases fitting TRBD1. The V segment lost 5 bases and the J segment 7 bases; nucleotides outside the gene matches: 7. Germline CDR1 is SGHTA and CDR2 is FQGNSA. CDR3 length: 13 residues. The chain's CDR3 is CASSQLQGNEAFF. The CDR3 DNA follows: TGTGCCAGCAGCCAGCTACAGGGGAATGAAGCTTTCTTT.

The gene calls are TRBV2 and TRBJ1-4, with D perhaps TRBD1 (5 bases). V lost 2 bases and J 0 bases, leaving 16 bases between the germline ends. The germline V gene encodes CDR1 SNHLY and CDR2 FYNNEI. The CDR3 contains 18 residues. CDR3 amino acids: CASSERGWALSTNEKLFF. The CDR3 nucleotides are TGTGCCAGCAGTGAAAGGGGTTGGGCCCTATCAACTAATGAAAAACTGTTTTTT.

The chain employs TRBV6-1 and TRBJ1-2, with TRBD1 matching 8 bases. The CDR3 loop spans 15 amino acids. Germline V gene lookup returns CDR1 MNHNS and CDR2 SASEGT. J lost 2 bases, V lost 6 bases, and 8 bases had no gene match. This CDR3 is CASRGDRGWNYGYTF. The CDR3 coding sequence is TGTGCCAGCAGGGGAGACAGGGGCTGGAACTATGGCTACACCTTC.

This clone appeared a single time. The chain links TRBV7-2 to TRBJ2-5, with a possible D match to TRBD2 (6 bases). This CDR3 has 15 amino acids. CDR1 SGHTA and CDR2 FQGNSA come from the germline V gene. V gave up 2 bases and J gave up 3 bases, with 13 bases separating them. The CDR3 spells CASSLYRRGEETQYF. The CDR3, as DNA: TGTGCCAGCAGCTTATATCGGCGGGGAGAAGAGACCCAGTACTTC.

The chain combines TRBV18 with TRBJ2-7; D not resolved. This CDR3 spans 14 amino acids. Germline CDR1 and CDR2: KGHSH and LQKENI. V was trimmed by 3 bases and J by 6 bases, leaving 15 bases between them. For the CDR3, the DNA is TGTGCCAGCTCACCGACGCAAACGGGCGGCGAGCAGTACTTC. Translated: CASSPTQTGGEQYF.

J is TRBJ2-7 and V is TRBV11-2, with 8 bases aligning to TRBD2. CDR1 is SGHAT, CDR2 FQNNGV, per germline. Trimming took 1 base from V and 6 from J; bases not matched to a gene: 11. The CDR3 runs to 16 residues. In DNA, the CDR3 is TGTGCCAGCAGCTTAGTACTAGCGGCTGGAGAGGGCGAGCAGTACTTC. This codes for CASSLVLAAGEGEQYF.

The J gene is TRBJ1-1, the V gene TRBV5-1, with 7 bases lining up with TRBD1. Germline-derived CDR1 and CDR2 are SGHRS and YFSETQ. CDR3 size: 15 residues. J gave up 4 bases and V 4 bases, and 10 bases lay outside the gene matches. The CDR3 DNA reads as TGCGCCAGCAGCCCACCGACAGGGTCGGCCACTGAAGCTTTCTTT. Encoded protein: CASSPPTGSATEAFF.

V and J are TRBV6-1 and TRBJ2-6, with D possibly matching TRBD2 (5 bases). The germline V and J ends were trimmed by 6 bases and 1 base, with 10 bases remaining between them. CDR3 length equals 15 residues. Germline CDR1 is MNHNS and CDR2 is SASEGT. The CDR3 sequence: CASRETRSGANVLTF. CDR3 sequence (DNA): TGTGCCAGCAGAGAAACTAGGTCTGGGGCCAACGTCCTGACTTTC.

This chain connects TRBV25-1 to TRBJ2-1; TRBD1 matches at 9 bases. Germline V lookup: CDR1 MGHDK, CDR2 SYGVNS. The CDR3 length is 16 residues. The V and J ends lost 3 bases and 9 bases, in that order; junction bases with no gene match: 12. The CDR3 DNA reads TGTGCCAGCAGTGATCTCTTCCGGACAGGGGCAACTGAGCAGTTCTTC. It encodes CASSDLFRTGATEQFF.

The chain links TRBV19 to TRBJ1-5; 9 positions agree with TRBD1. The CDR3 is 16 amino acids. The J segment lost 4 bases and the V segment lost 6 bases, leaving 10 bases of the junction unmatched. Germline V gene lookup returns CDR1 LNHDA and CDR2 SQIVND (reference sequence). CDR3 amino acids: CASSTGRDRANQPQHF. CDR3 coding DNA: TGTGCCAGTAGCACTGGGAGGGACAGGGCGAATCAGCCCCAGCATTTT.

The genes are TRBV27 and TRBJ2-2; 9 positions match TRBD1. Germline V lookup: CDR1 MNHEY, CDR2 SMNVEV (reference sequence). The CDR3 is 17 amino acids. The trim removed 0 bases at V and 6 bases at J, leaving 8 bases unmatched. The CDR3 region is CASSLSGGRQGAGELFF. The CDR3 DNA reads as TGTGCCAGCAGTTTATCCGGGGGTCGACAGGGGGCCGGGGAGCTGTTTTTT.

Concerning this clone: Distinct nucleotide sequences in the sample also encode this CDR3. The rearrangement links TRBV7-3 to TRBJ2-1; D is unresolved. Trimming took 5 bases from V and 4 from J, leaving 15 bases between them. Germline V lookup: CDR1 SGHTA, CDR2 FQGTGA. The length of the CDR3 is 15 residues. The CDR3, as DNA: TGTGCCAGCAGCCTGGACCGCGGCGATTACAATGAGCAGTTCTTC. It encodes CASSLDRGDYNEQFF.

The V call is TRBV19, the J call TRBJ1-3; D might be TRBD1 (6 bases). With 7 bases removed from V and 2 bases from J, the gap between germline ends came to 12 bases. CDR1 and CDR2 (germline): LNHDA, SQIVND (reference sequence). CDR3 length: 14 residues. In DNA form, the CDR3 reads TGTGCCAGTAAGAACGCAGGGGCTGGAAACACCATATATTTT. It yields the protein CASKNAGAGNTIYF.

The chain uses TRBV7-2 and TRBJ2-5; 8 bases align to TRBD1. The J call could be wrong; TRBJ2-7 is a better fit for the DNA end. From germline, CDR1 is SGHTA and CDR2 FQGNSA. The CDR3 is 15 residues long. In DNA form, the CDR3 reads TGTGCCAGCAGCACCGGACAGGGAGCATTTTACGAGCAGTACTTC. Its protein is CASSTGQGAFYEQYF.

This clone was detected once. V and J are TRBV28 and TRBJ2-2; D gene ambiguous. CDR1 is MDHEN, CDR2 SYDVKM, per germline. V was trimmed by 6 bases and J by 5 bases, leaving 13 bases between them. The CDR3 spans 14 residues. This CDR3 reads CASSPQGKTGELFF. In DNA form, the CDR3 reads TGTGCCAGCAGCCCCCAAGGTAAGACCGGGGAGCTGTTTTTT.

DNA of the CDR3: TGTGCCAGCAGTGAATTAATGGTGGGGGATGAAGCTTTCTTT. Translation: CASSELMVGDEAFF. The genes are TRBV25-1 and TRBJ1-1; D is perhaps TRBD1 (5 bases). The CDR3 runs 14 residues. Germline values: CDR1 MGHDK, CDR2 SYGVNS. With 1 base removed from V and 7 bases from J, the gap between germline ends came to 13 bases.

The table lists this clone with many counts. Distinct nucleotide sequences in the sample also encode this CDR3. The genes are TRBV27 and TRBJ2-7; no clear D gene. This CDR3 comprises 14 residues. Germline CDR1 is MNHEY and CDR2 is SMNVEV (reference sequence). Trimming cost V 6 bases and J 0 bases, with 12 bases left between them. The CDR3 sequence is CASSRTGSSYEQYF. The CDR3 nucleotides are TGTGCCAGCAGCCGGACGGGCAGCTCCTACGAGCAGTACTTC.

This CDR3 reads CASSPKMTGDTGELFF. In DNA, the CDR3 is TGTGCCAGCAGCCCAAAGATGACAGGGGACACCGGGGAGCTGTTTTTT. This rearrangement joins TRBV7-3 to TRBJ2-2, with TRBD1 matching 8 bases. Per the germline V gene, CDR1 is SGHTA and CDR2 is FQGTGA. The CDR3 is 16 amino acids. V lost 5 bases to trimming and J lost 3 bases; unmatched junction nucleotides: 8. The whole variable domain, filled in from reference TRBV7-3 and TRBJ2-2, reads GAGVSQTPSNKVTEKGKYVELRCDPISGHTALYWYRQSLGQGPEFLIYFQGTGAADDSGLPNDRFFAVRPEGSVSTLKIQRTERGDSAVYLCASSPKMTGDTGELFFGEGSRLTVL.

This chain links TRBV29-1 with TRBJ2-5, with 12 bases lining up with TRBD1. The J call is in doubt because the DNA end fits TRBJ2-7 better. Germline values: CDR1 SQVTM, CDR2 ANQGSEA. CDR3 length: 16 amino acids. The CDR3 loop is CSVRKLSGTGGDEQYF. CDR3 nucleotide sequence: TGCAGCGTAAGAAAGCTATCCGGGACAGGGGGCGACGAGCAGTACTTC.

Comments on this clone: The same CDR3 also results from other DNA sequences found in this sample. The rearrangement joins TRBV4-2 to TRBJ1-2; TRBD1 might be the D (6 bases). This CDR3 has 15 amino acids. Trimming took off 4 bases at V and 5 bases at J, with 17 bases between the two ends. From germline, CDR1 is LGHNA and CDR2 YNFKEQ. The CDR3 loop is CASSPLLGANYGYTF. The CDR3 DNA follows: TGTGCCAGCAGCCCCCTTTTGGGGGCGAATTATGGCTACACCTTC.

This chain connects TRBV19 to TRBJ2-1; tentatively, D is TRBD1 or TRBD2 (6 bases each). CDR1 and CDR2 from the germline V gene are LNHDA and SQIVND (reference sequence). Trimming left V 9 bases short and J 0 bases short, with 15 bases between. The CDR3 runs 15 residues. DNA of the CDR3: TGTGCCAGCCGGGGGCGGTGGCTCTCCTACAATGAGCAGTTCTTC. As protein: CASRGRWLSYNEQFF.

The chain combines TRBV11-3 with TRBJ2-7, with a possible D match to TRBD1 (5 bases). The germline V gene has CDR1 SGHNT and CDR2 YENEEA. V lost 5 bases to trimming and J lost 4 bases, with 18 bases between them. The CDR3 loop spans 15 amino acids. DNA for the CDR3: TGTGCCAGCAGCCCTTGGGAAGGGGCGTTTTACGAGCAGTACTTC. Its protein product is CASSPWEGAFYEQYF.

The chain couples TRBV6-5 to TRBJ1-6, with D possibly matching TRBD1 (5 bases). Germline V gene lookup returns CDR1 MNHEY and CDR2 SVGAGI. CDR3 size: 13 residues. The germline V and J ends were trimmed by 6 bases and 10 bases, with 13 bases remaining between them. The CDR3 region has the DNA TGTGCCAGCAGCTCCGACAGAAAGTCACCCCTCCACTTT. This codes for CASSSDRKSPLHF.

This clone was seen a handful of times. Other DNA sequences in the sample encode the same CDR3. V and J are TRBV5-1 and TRBJ2-1; D remains unclear. Trimming took off 0 bases at V and 7 bases at J, with 8 bases between the two ends. Germline CDR1 SGHRS, CDR2 YFSETQ. The CDR3 extends over 13 amino acids. The CDR3 region is CASSLVVPNEQFF. In nucleotides, the CDR3 is TGCGCCAGCAGCTTGGTTGTGCCGAATGAGCAGTTCTTC.

The chain is built from TRBV11-2 and TRBJ1-1, with 7 nucleotides matching TRBD1. The germline V gene encodes CDR1 SGHAT and CDR2 FQNNGV. Germline trimming cut 4 bases from V and 5 bases from J; bases unmatched to any gene: 7. There are 14 residues in the CDR3. For the CDR3, the DNA is TGTGCCAGCAGCTCGAGCAACAGGGGTACTGAAGCTTTCTTT. As protein: CASSSSNRGTEAFF. Combining the CDR3 with reference TRBV11-2 and TRBJ1-1 gives the whole variable domain EAGVAQSPRYKIIEKRQSVAFWCNPISGHATLYWYQQILGQGPKLLIQFQNNGVVDDSQLPKDRFSAERLKGVDSTLKIQPAKLEDSAVYLCASSSSNRGTEAFFGQGTRLTVV.

The rearrangement joins TRBV28 to TRBJ1-3, with TRBD1 as a possible D gene (5 bases). The CDR3 spans 14 residues. The V gene lost 5 bases and the J gene lost 4 bases, with 12 bases spanning the gap. CDR1 is MDHEN and CDR2 is SYDVKM in the germline V gene. CDR3 coding DNA: TGTGCCAGCAGTATCCGGGACCGCGGAAACACCATATATTTT. Translated: CASSIRDRGNTIYF.